Sequencing of this T cell receptor beta chain was carried out in a study of blood T cell repertoires in COVID-19. Study at large: Material from acute and convalescent COVID-19 was sourced from the United States, Italy and Spain. PBMCs, B-cell-depleted T cells, or T cells were the source of the cDNA or gDNA that made up the material.

V trimming: 1 base; J trimming: 5 bases; junction bases outside the gene matches: 7. Germline lookup yields CDR1 MDHEN and CDR2 SYDVKM. The CDR3 is 16 residues long. Data came from immunoSEQ multiplex PCR; TCRdb stores just in-frame clones and leaves some out. The table has roughly 75,000 clones, over 70% seen once. This clone appeared once. The sample carries other DNA sequences with the same CDR3. This chain joins TRBV28 and TRBJ2-5; the match to TRBD2 covers 10 bases. This clonotype originated in a man in his fifties with acute or convalescent COVID-19. Sequenced input: peripheral blood. The CDR3 sequence: CASSLSGSGRLETQYF. The CDR3 bases are TGTGCCAGCAGTTTATCGGGTAGCGGGAGGTTGGAGACCCAGTACTTC.